The 8 T cell receptor beta chains below come from one sample, sequenced in a study of regulatory T cells in long-lasting Graves disease (dated by TCRdb to the early 2020s). Libraries were constructed by multiplex PCR. These reads were obtained on an Illumina HiSeq 4000. iRepertoire HTBI primers and Arm-PCR amplification of CDR3 regions were used to construct TCR beta libraries. TCRdb reworked the public reads: Q25 trimming with fastp, MiXCR clone assembly, productive beta chains retained. When rows share a CDR3 protein, they turn into one entry using the most common DNA and genes. This sample lists roughly 420,000 distinct CDR3 sequences; around a sixth were detected once. The leading ten clones occupy approximately 22% of the sample. The sample's time point label, decoded: newly diagnosed GD, antithyroid drugs for less than 3 months. For both TCR sequencing and RNA sequencing, RNA was extracted from PBMCs in TRIzol.

Sequenced here: peripheral blood mononuclear cells (PBMCs), sampled at new diagnosis, from a patient treated with antithyroid drugs. The receptors originated from a female donor with Graves disease.

This clonotype has a count of ten or more. The CDR3 carries no conserved terminal phenylalanine or tryptophan, so it likely arises from a read error. CDR3 protein: CASSLQGLSGYTS. DNA for the CDR3: TGTGCCAGCAGCCTACAGGGGTTGAGTGGCTACACCTCC. The V gene is TRBV7-8, the J gene TRBJ1-2; 7 bases are a match to TRBD1. The CDR3 spans 13 residues. The germline CDR1 and CDR2 sequences are SGHVS and FQNEAQ. Germline trimming cut 5 bases from V and 7 bases from J; bases unmatched to any gene: 7.

This clonotype was found many times. This chain connects TRBV28 to TRBJ1-1, with D perhaps matching TRBD1 (5 bases). The V gene lost 3 bases and the J gene lost 10 bases, with 21 bases spanning the gap. Per germline, CDR1 MDHEN and CDR2 SYDVKM. CDR3 size: 15 residues. The chain's CDR3 is CASSFIGATPTSAFF. CDR3 in DNA: TGTGCCAGCAGTTTTATCGGGGCGACCCCGACATCAGCTTTCTTT.

This clonotype was recorded a few times. The chain combines TRBV7-9 with TRBJ2-2; 7 nucleotides line up with TRBD2. Germline CDR1 SEHNR, CDR2 FQNEAQ (reference sequence). The CDR3 covers 14 residues. With V trimmed by 5 bases and J by 5 bases, 5 bases remained unmatched. The chain's CDR3 is CASSREGGTGELFF. CDR3 in DNA: TGTGCCAGCAGCAGAGAGGGAGGGACCGGGGAGCTGTTTTTT.

The chain recombines TRBV3-1 with TRBJ2-7, with D perhaps being TRBD1 or TRBD2 (5 bases each). Trimming took off 1 base at V and 2 bases at J, with 12 bases between the two ends. CDR3 length: 15 residues. Germline CDR1 and CDR2: LGHDT and YNNKEL (reference sequence). DNA for the CDR3: TGTGCCAGCAGCCAAGGGCGCTGGGGGACCTACGAGCAGTACTTC. Protein sequence: CASSQGRWGTYEQYF.

The chain combines TRBV29-1 with TRBJ2-2, with a possible D match to TRBD1 (6 bases). The CDR3 contains 12 residues. Trimming pared 7 bases from V and 3 bases from J, leaving 9 bases between. CDR1 is SQVTM and CDR2 is ANQGSEA in the germline V gene. The CDR3 loop reads CSGQVYTGELFF. DNA of the CDR3: TGCAGCGGACAGGTTTACACCGGGGAGCTGTTTTTT.

This clonotype was detected only a few times. The chain combines TRBV5-5 with TRBJ2-1; D perhaps matches TRBD1 (6 bases). Trimming removed 4 bases at V and 2 bases at J, with 13 bases between. CDR3 length equals 15 residues. CDR1 and CDR2 (germline): SGHKS, YYEKEE (reference sequence). CDR3 nucleotides: TGTGCCAGCAGCCTTCGACAGGAGACCTACAATGAGCAGTTCTTC. Amino acids: CASSLRQETYNEQFF. Variable domain in full (rest from reference TRBV5-5 and TRBJ2-1): DAGVTQSPTHLIKTRGQQVTLRCSPISGHKSVSWYQQVLGQGPQFIFQYYEKEERGRGNFPDRFSARQFPNYSSELNVNALLLGDSALYLCASSLRQETYNEQFFGPGTRLTVL.

At least ten counts were recorded for this clonotype. The rearrangement links TRBV5-1 to TRBJ2-7; TRBD2 agrees at 7 bases. The V gene's germline CDR1 is SGHRS and CDR2 YFSETQ. J gave up 3 bases and V 4 bases, and 13 bases lay outside the gene matches. The CDR3 spans 16 residues. The CDR3 bases are TGCGCCAGCAGCCCGACCCCCCGGACTAGAAACTACGAGCAGTACTTC. The encoded protein is CASSPTPRTRNYEQYF.

This sequence joins TRBV7-9 and TRBJ2-1; the match to TRBD2 covers 10 bases. Germline V gene data show CDR1 as SEHNR and CDR2 as FQNEAQ (reference sequence). With 4 bases clipped from V and 7 bases from J, the junction kept 7 bases outside the gene matches. The CDR3 is 15 amino acids. This chain's CDR3 is CASSYIQREGNEQFF. The CDR3 DNA reads TGTGCCAGCAGCTACATACAGCGGGAGGGAAATGAGCAGTTCTTC.